These 23 T cell receptor beta chains came from one sample sequenced in a study of T cell repertoires in cytomegalovirus infection. One entry per CDR3 protein results from TCRdb running MiXCR on the reads. The sample holds around 770,000 distinct CDR3 sequences, 25% to 35% seen once. These receptors lack a known antigen. The sequencing here drew on cultured CD8+ T cells from PBMCs, taken from culture after CMV antigen stimulation. These receptors all stem from a human donor in good health (CMV status not recorded). Some clones in this sample may be carry-over from other donors' samples.

The rearrangement links TRBV6-2 or TRBV6-3 to TRBJ2-6; D call uncertain. The CDR3 spans 15 residues. Germline values: CDR1 MNHEY, CDR2 SVGEGT. V lost 5 bases and J lost 2, with 10 bases in between. In DNA, the CDR3 is TGTGCCAGCAGTCTAAATGAGGCTGGGGCCAACGTCCTGACTTTC. It specifies CASSLNEAGANVLTF.

This clonotype was observed at least ten times. The rearrangement uses TRBV12-3 or TRBV12-4 and TRBJ2-7; the match to TRBD2 covers 8 bases. The CDR3 sequence is 15 residues long. The ends lost 8 bases at V and 2 bases at J; junction bases unmatched: 11. For the CDR3, the DNA is TGTGCCAGCTCCCACGGGGTAGCGGGGACCTACGAGCAGTACTTC. Protein: CASSHGVAGTYEQYF.

This clonotype was counted a few times. This chain joins TRBV5-1 and TRBJ1-1; 7 bases are shared with TRBD1. This CDR3 comprises 16 residues. Losses at the gene ends were 3 bases for V and 2 bases for J; bases not matched to a gene: 10. CDR1 is SGHRS and CDR2 is YFSETQ in the germline V gene. CDR3 DNA sequence: TGCGCCAGCAGCTCATCCCCAACAGGGGACAACACTGAAGCTTTCTTT. This codes for CASSSSPTGDNTEAFF.

This clonotype was picked up many times. The chain joins TRBV7-6 to TRBJ1-5, with 9 bases matching TRBD1. V dropped 10 bases and J dropped 6; count of bases not matched to a gene: 7. Germline V gene data show CDR1 as SGHVS and CDR2 as FNYEAQ. The CDR3 sequence is 13 residues long. CDR3 residues: CATQDRGGQPQHF. The CDR3 bases are TGTGCCACCCAGGACAGGGGAGGTCAGCCCCAGCATTTT. Filled out from reference TRBV7-6 and TRBJ1-5, the complete variable domain reads GAGVSQSPRYKVTKRGQDVALRCDPISGHVSLYWYRQALGQGPEFLTYFNYEAQQDKSGLPNDRFSAERPEGSISTLTIQRTEQRDSAMYRCATQDRGGQPQHFGDGTRLSIL.

The genes are TRBV7-3 and TRBJ1-1, with D unresolved. Germline CDR1 SGHTA, CDR2 FQGTGA. Trimming left V 4 bases short and J 1 base short, with 10 bases between. The CDR3 has 14 amino acids. The CDR3 loop is CASSSTIGNTEAFF. In nucleotides, the CDR3 is TGTGCCAGCAGCTCAACAATTGGGAACACTGAAGCTTTCTTT.

This clonotype appeared a few times. V gene TRBV27 combines with J gene TRBJ1-4; D is possibly TRBD1 (5 bases). CDR3 length equals 16 residues. Trimming stripped 6 bases from V and 0 bases from J, with 14 bases between. CDR1 and CDR2 (germline): MNHEY, SMNVEV (reference sequence). The CDR3 here is CASRRQGFATNEKLFF. The CDR3 bases are TGTGCCAGCAGAAGGCAGGGTTTTGCAACTAATGAAAAACTGTTTTTT.

In its sample, this clonotype was seen many times. The chain is built from TRBV7-2 and TRBJ2-1, with D unclear. CDR1 is SGHTA, CDR2 FQGNSA, per germline. V was clipped by 5 bases and J by 10 bases, with 9 bases between them. This CDR3 region has 11 residues. This CDR3 reads CASSHGLEQFF. The CDR3 nucleotides are TGTGCCAGCAGCCACGGGCTGGAGCAGTTCTTC.

This clonotype was seen a few times. This chain connects TRBV7-6 to TRBJ2-1; TRBD1 matches at 10 bases. Germline V gene sequence: CDR1 SGHVS, CDR2 FNYEAQ. This CDR3 spans 17 amino acids. The trim removed 5 bases at V and 1 base at J, leaving 8 bases unmatched. The CDR3 sequence is CASSTQGQGTSYNEQFF. DNA of the CDR3: TGTGCCAGCAGCACCCAGGGACAGGGGACGTCCTACAATGAGCAGTTCTTC.

This clonotype was picked up a small number of times. The chain uses TRBV12-3 or TRBV12-4 and TRBJ2-1, with 8 positions matching TRBD2. This CDR3 region has 14 residues. Unmatched junction bases numbered 9, after V lost 7 bases and J lost 7 bases. The CDR3 reads CASTRGGGLNEQFF. The CDR3 DNA follows: TGTGCCAGCACCAGAGGCGGGGGGTTAAATGAGCAGTTCTTC.

This clonotype was observed a handful of times. The rearrangement uses TRBV7-3 and TRBJ2-2, with D possibly TRBD2 on 7 matching bases. The V end was cut by 1 base, the J end by 3 bases, with 12 bases between. The CDR3 runs 16 residues. Germline CDR1 SGHTA, CDR2 FQGTGA. CDR3 sequence reads: CASSLNGGAYTGELFF. CDR3 sequence (DNA): TGTGCCAGCAGCTTAAATGGGGGGGCGTACACCGGGGAGCTGTTTTTT.

This clonotype appeared a few times. This chain connects TRBV3-1 to TRBJ2-5; D gene unclear. This CDR3 spans 11 amino acids. Deletions cut 7 bases from V and 5 bases from J, with 8 bases between. Looked up from germline, CDR1 is LGHDT and CDR2 is YNNKEL (reference sequence). In DNA form, the CDR3 reads TGTGCCAGCAAGACTGGGGAGACCCAGTACTTC. This translates into CASKTGETQYF.

This clonotype was picked up a small number of times. This rearrangement joins TRBV14 to TRBJ1-2; no firm D call. V lost 3 bases to trimming and J lost 13 bases, with 24 bases between them. CDR1 and CDR2 from the germline V gene are SGHDN and FVKESK. The length of the CDR3 is 15 residues. In nucleotides, the CDR3 is TGTGCCAGCAGCCATTCCCTCCTTCCACGGTTCACCGTCACCTTC. Translated, it gives CASSHSLLPRFTVTF. Complete variable domain (other parts from reference TRBV14 and TRBJ1-2): EAGVTQFPSHSVIEKGQTVTLRCDPISGHDNLYWYRRVMGKEIKFLLHFVKESKQDESGMPNNRFLAERTGGTYSTLKVQPAELEDSGVYFCASSHSLLPRFTVTFGSGTRLTVV.

The chain is built from TRBV13 and TRBJ1-2; D is undetermined. This CDR3 contains 13 residues. Trimming shortened V by 0 bases and J by 8 bases, and 10 bases separated the two germline ends. The germline V gene has CDR1 PRHDT and CDR2 FYEKMQ (reference sequence). DNA of the CDR3: TGTGCCAGCAGCTTAGGACAACTTCACGGCTACACCTTC. It codes for CASSLGQLHGYTF. Complete variable domain (other parts from reference TRBV13 and TRBJ1-2): AAGVIQSPRHLIKEKRETATLKCYPIPRHDTVYWYQQGPGQDPQFLISFYEKMQSDKGSIPDRFSAQQFSDYHSELNMSSLELGDSALYFCASSLGQLHGYTFGSGTRLTVV.

This clonotype was counted only a few times. The chain employs TRBV10-3 and TRBJ1-1; TRBD1 is a possible D gene (6 bases). Germline CDR1 is ENHRY and CDR2 is SYGVKD. The CDR3 loop spans 16 amino acids. With 5 bases removed from V and 3 bases from J, the gap between germline ends came to 19 bases. DNA of the CDR3: TGTGCCATCAGTTACAGGTTAACAAACAGGGACACTGAAGCTTTCTTT. It translates to CAISYRLTNRDTEAFF.

The rearrangement joins TRBV7-3 to TRBJ1-3, with D perhaps matching TRBD1 (5 bases). Germline V gives CDR1 SGHTA, CDR2 FQGTGA. This CDR3 has 16 amino acids. V lost 5 bases and J 2 bases, leaving 16 bases between the germline ends. CDR3 amino acids: CASSQYPSGAGNTIYF. Written as DNA, the CDR3 is TGTGCCAGCAGCCAATACCCGTCGGGGGCTGGAAACACCATATATTTT.

The rearrangement joins TRBV7-9 to TRBJ2-5; D unresolved. Trimming left V 5 bases short and J 2 bases short, with 12 bases between. Germline loops: CDR1 SEHNR, CDR2 FQNEAQ (reference sequence). The CDR3 runs to 14 residues. The chain's CDR3 is CASSLSTTQETQYF. CDR3 sequence (DNA): TGTGCCAGCAGCCTTTCGACCACTCAAGAGACCCAGTACTTC.

The chain links TRBV28 to TRBJ2-5; 10 bases fit TRBD2. This CDR3 is 15 amino acids long. Trimming took 3 bases from V and 5 from J; bases not matched to a gene: 6. CDR1 is MDHEN and CDR2 is SYDVKM in the germline V gene. The CDR3: CASSFIAGGEETQYF. In nucleotides, the CDR3 is TGTGCCAGCAGTTTTATAGCGGGGGGAGAGGAGACCCAGTACTTC.

This clonotype has ten or more counts. DNA for the CDR3: TGTGCCAGCAGCTCCCGGACAGACACCTACGAGCAGTACTTC. It encodes CASSSRTDTYEQYF. This chain links TRBV7-8 with TRBJ2-7; D perhaps matches TRBD1 (6 bases). The germline V gene has CDR1 SGHVS and CDR2 FQNEAQ. With 4 bases removed from V and 2 bases from J, the gap between germline ends came to 12 bases. The CDR3 spans 14 residues.

The V and J genes are TRBV7-2 and TRBJ1-2; the match to TRBD1 covers 8 bases. Germline CDR1 and CDR2: SGHTA and FQGNSA. The CDR3 totals 13 residues. The ends lost 5 bases at V and 7 bases at J; junction bases unmatched: 6. The CDR3: CASSPSGGSGYTF. The CDR3 DNA reads TGTGCCAGCAGCCCCTCAGGGGGCAGTGGCTACACCTTC.

This clonotype was detected a few times. The gene calls are TRBV7-9 and TRBJ1-2, with TRBD1 identical over 9 bases. Per the germline V gene, CDR1 is SEHNR and CDR2 is FQNEAQ (reference sequence). Losses at the gene ends were 5 bases for V and 4 bases for J; bases not matched to a gene: 8. The CDR3 length is 15 residues. As DNA, the CDR3 is TGTGCCAGCAGCGAAACCGACAGGGGGATCTATGGCTACACCTTC. Translation gives CASSETDRGIYGYTF.

This clonotype came up many times. The rearrangement uses TRBV7-6 and TRBJ2-5, with 7 nucleotides matching TRBD1. J lost 5 bases, V lost 5 bases, and 11 bases had no gene match. Germline values: CDR1 SGHVS, CDR2 FNYEAQ. The CDR3 extends over 15 amino acids. CDR3 DNA sequence: TGTGCCAGCAGCACCCAGACAGGGCGTTTGGAGACCCAGTACTTC. This gives the protein CASSTQTGRLETQYF.

This clonotype was observed a few times. This chain links TRBV12-5 with TRBJ1-5; D possibly corresponds to TRBD1 (5 bases). V was pared by 7 bases and J by 0 bases, with 16 bases between. This CDR3 has 16 amino acids. CDR1 and CDR2 from the germline V gene are LGHNT and FRNRAP. Here the CDR3 reads CASANGDVNSNQPQHF. The CDR3, as DNA: TGTGCTAGTGCCAATGGGGACGTAAATAGCAATCAGCCCCAGCATTTT. Filled out from reference TRBV12-5 and TRBJ1-5, the complete variable domain reads DARVTQTPRHKVTEMGQEVTMRCQPILGHNTVFWYRQTMMQGLELLAYFRNRAPLDDSGMPKDRFSAEMPDATLATLKIQPSEPRDSAVYFCASANGDVNSNQPQHFGDGTRLSIL.

A few counts support this clonotype. The gene calls are TRBV19 and TRBJ2-1, with D perhaps TRBD1 (7 bases). Trimming removed 1 base from V and 7 bases from J, with 14 bases in between. Germline V gives CDR1 LNHDA, CDR2 SQIVND (reference sequence). This CDR3 region has 15 residues. The CDR3 is CASSIVGGGGNEQFF. Written as DNA, the CDR3 is TGTGCCAGTAGTATAGTAGGAGGGGGCGGGAATGAGCAGTTCTTC.